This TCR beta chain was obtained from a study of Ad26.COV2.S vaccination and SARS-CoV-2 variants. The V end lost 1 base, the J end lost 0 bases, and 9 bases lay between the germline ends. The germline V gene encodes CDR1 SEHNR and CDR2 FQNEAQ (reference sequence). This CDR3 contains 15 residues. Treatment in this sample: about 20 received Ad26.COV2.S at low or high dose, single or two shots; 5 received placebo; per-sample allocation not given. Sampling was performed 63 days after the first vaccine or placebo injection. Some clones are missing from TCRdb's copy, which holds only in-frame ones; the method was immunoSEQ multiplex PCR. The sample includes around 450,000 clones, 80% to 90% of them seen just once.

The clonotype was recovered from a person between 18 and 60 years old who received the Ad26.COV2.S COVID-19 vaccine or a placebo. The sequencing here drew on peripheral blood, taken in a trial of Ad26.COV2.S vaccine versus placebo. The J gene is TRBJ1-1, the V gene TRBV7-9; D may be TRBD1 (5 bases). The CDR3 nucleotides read TGTGCCAGCAGCTTAGATCTGGGGGTGAACACTGAAGCTTTCTTT. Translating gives CASSLDLGVNTEAFF.